The source of this T cell receptor (beta chain) is a study of T-cell memory formation after mild COVID-19. General study results and limits: Pre-infection memory showed some responding clones, and this suggested that cross-reactive memory joined. Contracting clones localized mainly to CM and EM when CD4+ and mainly to EMRA when CD8+. Proof of SARS-CoV-2 specificity was absent for the second-wave clones that crested on day 37.

5'RACE primed from the constant segment yielded TCR alpha and TCR beta cDNA libraries bearing sample barcodes and UMIs. One entry per CDR3 protein, called by TCRdb with MiXCR from the 5' RACE reads. Among around 200,000 distinct CDR3 sequences, 9.5% were seen once, and the ten largest hold 3.5%. Per the germline V gene, CDR1 is SGHTA and CDR2 is FQGNSA. The CDR3 runs to 15 residues. V was trimmed by 2 bases and J by 8 bases, leaving 16 bases between them. Turning to this clonotype: Antigen unknown.

The receptor's source is a young man who had mild COVID-19 (a few samples of this study predate the infection). Cell type and time point are not known. Sequencing used PBMCs or a T cell subset sorted from them (not recorded which). This chain uses TRBV7-2 with TRBJ2-1; no firm D call. The CDR3 loop is CASSLMLLGFDEQFF. In DNA form, the CDR3 reads TGTGCCAGCAGCTTAATGCTTTTGGGGTTCGATGAGCAGTTCTTC. Together with reference TRBV7-2 and TRBJ2-1, the CDR3 gives the full variable domain: GAGVSQSPSNKVTEKGKDVELRCDPISGHTALYWYRQSLGQGLEFLIYFQGNSAPDKSGLPSDRFSAERTGGSVSTLTIQRTQQEDSAVYLCASSLMLLGFDEQFFGPGTRLTVL.